This T cell receptor beta chain was retrieved from a study of blood T cells in healthy people across ages. Study outcomes and limitations: Relative to aged donors, long-lived donors carried more naive CD4+ cells and displayed higher diversity.

The V gene lost 6 bases and the J gene lost 5 bases, with 42 bases spanning the gap. This CDR3 has 22 amino acids. Germline CDR1 and CDR2: DFQATT and SNEGSKA (reference sequence). This clonotype has just a few counts. Antigen unknown. A J-beta primer mix and a sample-barcoded 5' primer were used in a second PCR of about 7 to 12 cycles. TCRdb used MiXCR to reprocess the 5' RACE reads, holding one entry per CDR3 protein. In the table there are 950,000 to 1,200,000 distinct CDR3 sequences, roughly two fifths of which are singletons. Sample: blood. The source is a man younger than 30 in good health. The chain employs TRBV20-1 and TRBJ2-3, with D possibly matching TRBD2 (7 bases). Here the CDR3 reads CSAAPGGGTTSRGVHTLDTQYF. The CDR3 DNA reads TGCAGTGCGGCGCCTGGCGGGGGTACTACCTCTAGGGGGGTACACACACTAGATACGCAGTATTTT.